The 2 T cell receptor beta chains below come from one sample, sequenced in a study of blood T cell repertoires in COVID-19. TCRdb's table, derived via immunoSEQ multiplex PCR, lists solely in-frame clones and lacks some. The sample consists of about 250,000 clones, over 70% of them appearing once. Sequencing used peripheral blood. These receptors all come from a man aged 35 to 55 with active or convalescent COVID-19.

The chain joins TRBV5-4 to TRBJ1-2; TRBD1 is a possible D gene (5 bases). This CDR3 spans 13 amino acids. Germline loops: CDR1 SGHNT, CDR2 YYREEE (reference sequence). The V end was cut by 2 bases, the J end by 3 bases, with 8 bases between. The chain's CDR3 is CASSLGRDYGYTF. CDR3 nucleotides: TGTGCCAGCAGCTTAGGCAGGGACTATGGCTACACCTTC.

The V call is TRBV5-1, the J call TRBJ1-1, with D perhaps TRBD1 (6 bases). Trimming cost V 0 bases and J 2 bases, with 11 bases left between them. Germline V gene data show CDR1 as SGHRS and CDR2 as YFSETQ. The CDR3 sequence is 15 residues long. The CDR3 coding sequence is TGCGCCAGCAGCTTGGCCGCCAGGGGAAACACTGAAGCTTTCTTT. This encodes CASSLAARGNTEAFF.